One T cell receptor beta chain is described in this entry. The antigen is not known. This CDR3 is 12 amino acids long. Germline CDR1 MGHRA, CDR2 YSYEKL. Trimming took off 1 base at V and 5 bases at J, with 6 bases between the two ends. These data are taken from a study of T cell responses to AZD1222 COVID-19 vaccine. Study-level points and caveats: Only a handful of AZD1222 recipients, five to seven in all, had baseline seropositivity. Close to half of spike-specific TCRs reportedly recognize unmutated variant regions.

Measured with immunoSEQ multiplex PCR; TCRdb has only the in-frame clones, and not every one. The data contain some 120,000 clones, about 87% of them singletons. This sample comprised peripheral blood, obtained on day 0 of AZD1222 vaccination. The sequence derives from an adult in good health. The chain is built from TRBV4-1 and TRBJ2-7; unclear D gene. The CDR3 nucleotides read TGCGCCAGCAGCCAAGGAAGAAACGAGCAGTACTTC. Translated: CASSQGRNEQYF.